This T cell receptor (beta chain) is drawn from a study of lymphopenia after photon versus proton radiotherapy. Repertoires were generated with immunoSEQ multiplex PCR, while TCRdb's copy carries only in-frame clones and drops some. The table has 35,000 to 45,000 clones, about 83% seen once. This clone was observed a handful of times. This CDR3 has 15 residues. The V gene end was trimmed by 2 bases and the J gene end by 7 bases; junction bases not matched to a gene: 7. Looked up from germline, CDR1 is GTSNPN and CDR2 is SVGIG (reference sequence). The sequences come from peripheral blood, collected from a patient treated with proton-based radiotherapy. This chain connects TRBV30 to TRBJ1-5, with 11 bases identical to TRBD1. The sequence derives from a woman aged 70-85 years with pancreatic cancer. The CDR3 is CAWSLGQGANQPQHF. The CDR3 DNA is TGTGCCTGGAGTCTAGGACAGGGGGCAAACCAGCCCCAGCATTTT.